The clone carrying this TCR beta chain came up many times. The antigen is unknown. This entry belongs to a study of neurological immune-mediated disorders. The cDNA came from 5'RACE, which used 10-nucleotide random UMIs. MiXCR, applied by TCRdb to the 5' RACE reads, yields one record per CDR3 protein. The sample carries about 30,000 distinct CDR3 sequences, approximately 5% recorded once. Study-level results: The greatest TCR clonal expansion appeared in HTLV-1-associated myelopathy and the smallest, falling below healthy controls, in multiple sclerosis.

For sorted libraries, the input was roughly 1 million CD4+ or CD8+ T cells. Between the trimmed V and J ends, which lost 6 bases and 5 bases, there was a span of 20 bases. In germline, CDR1 is DFQATT, CDR2 SNEGSKA (reference sequence). This CDR3 contains 14 residues. The source is a woman aged 45-60 years in good health. This chain connects TRBV20-1 to TRBJ2-7, with a weak D call TRBD2 (6 bases). Source material: CD4+ T cells from blood. The CDR3 bases are TGCAGTGCCTTGGGAACGGATGCGGGGAACGAGCAGTACTTC. Encoded protein: CSALGTDAGNEQYF.